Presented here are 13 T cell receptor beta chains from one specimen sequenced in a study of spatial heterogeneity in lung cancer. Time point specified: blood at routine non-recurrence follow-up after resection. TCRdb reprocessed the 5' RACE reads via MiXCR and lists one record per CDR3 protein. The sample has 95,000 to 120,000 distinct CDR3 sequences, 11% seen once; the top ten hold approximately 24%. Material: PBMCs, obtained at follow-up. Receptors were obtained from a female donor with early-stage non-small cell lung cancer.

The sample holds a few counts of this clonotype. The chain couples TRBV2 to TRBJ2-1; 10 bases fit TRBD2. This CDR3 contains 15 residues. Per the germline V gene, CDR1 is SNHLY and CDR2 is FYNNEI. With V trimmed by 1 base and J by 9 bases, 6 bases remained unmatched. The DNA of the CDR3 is TGTGCCAGCAGTGAAGAGTCTAGCGGGAGAACTGAGCAGTTCTTC. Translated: CASSEESSGRTEQFF.

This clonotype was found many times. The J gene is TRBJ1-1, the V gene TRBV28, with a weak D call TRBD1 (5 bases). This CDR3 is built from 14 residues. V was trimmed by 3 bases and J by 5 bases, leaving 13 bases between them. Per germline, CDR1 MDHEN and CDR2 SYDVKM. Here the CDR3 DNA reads TGTGCCAGCAGTTTTCAATCGGGGGTTACTGAAGCTTTCTTT. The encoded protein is CASSFQSGVTEAFF.

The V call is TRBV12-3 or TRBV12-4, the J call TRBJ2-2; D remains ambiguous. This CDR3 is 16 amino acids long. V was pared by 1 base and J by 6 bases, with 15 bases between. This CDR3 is CASSLVVAALPGELFF. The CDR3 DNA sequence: TGTGCCAGCAGTTTAGTTGTCGCCGCTTTACCCGGGGAGCTGTTTTTT.

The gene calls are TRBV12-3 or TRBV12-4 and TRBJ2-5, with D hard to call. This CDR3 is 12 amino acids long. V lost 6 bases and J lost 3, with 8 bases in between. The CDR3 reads CASRKLEETQYF. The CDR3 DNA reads TGTGCCAGCAGAAAGCTTGAAGAGACCCAGTACTTC.

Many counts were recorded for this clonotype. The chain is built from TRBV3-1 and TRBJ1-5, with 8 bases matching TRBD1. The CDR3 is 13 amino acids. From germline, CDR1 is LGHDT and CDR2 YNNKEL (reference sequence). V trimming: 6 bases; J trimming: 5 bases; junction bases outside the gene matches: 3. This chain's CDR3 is CASSLDRDQPQHF. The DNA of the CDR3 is TGTGCCAGCAGTTTGGACAGGGATCAGCCCCAGCATTTT.

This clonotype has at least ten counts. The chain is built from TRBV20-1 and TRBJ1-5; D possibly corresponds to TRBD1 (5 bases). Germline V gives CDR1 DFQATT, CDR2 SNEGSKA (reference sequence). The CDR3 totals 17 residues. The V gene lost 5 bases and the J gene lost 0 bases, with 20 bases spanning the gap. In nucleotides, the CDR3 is TGCAGTGCTGGAACCTTTATGAACAGGTATAGCAATCAGCCCCAGCATTTT. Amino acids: CSAGTFMNRYSNQPQHF.

CDR3 residues: CSVEDLVTGGTDTQYF. The CDR3 nucleotides are TGCAGCGTTGAAGATCTTGTGACAGGGGGCACAGATACGCAGTATTTT. The J gene is TRBJ2-3, the V gene TRBV29-1, with 8 bases fitting TRBD1. The germline V gene has CDR1 SQVTM and CDR2 ANQGSEA. The CDR3 length is 16 residues. After removal of 0 bases from V and 1 base from J, the junction contained 6 bases not matched to a gene.

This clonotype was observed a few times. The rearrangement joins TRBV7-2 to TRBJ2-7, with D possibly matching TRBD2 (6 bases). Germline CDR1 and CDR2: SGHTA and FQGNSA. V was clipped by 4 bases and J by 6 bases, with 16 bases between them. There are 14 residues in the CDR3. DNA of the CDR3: TGTGCCAGCAGCTCCATAGCGGTTAAGGGCGAGCAGTACTTC. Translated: CASSSIAVKGEQYF. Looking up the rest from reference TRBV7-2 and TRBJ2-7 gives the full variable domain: GAGVSQSPSNKVTEKGKDVELRCDPISGHTALYWYRQSLGQGLEFLIYFQGNSAPDKSGLPSDRFSAERTGGSVSTLTIQRTQQEDSAVYLCASSSIAVKGEQYFGPGTRLTVT.

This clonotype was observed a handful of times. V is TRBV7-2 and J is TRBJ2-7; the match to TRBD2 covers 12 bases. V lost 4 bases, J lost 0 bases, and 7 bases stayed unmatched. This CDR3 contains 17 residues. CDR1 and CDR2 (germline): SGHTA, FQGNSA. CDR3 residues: CASSYDTSGRYSYEQYF. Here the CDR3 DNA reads TGTGCCAGCAGCTACGACACTAGCGGGAGGTACTCCTACGAGCAGTACTTC.

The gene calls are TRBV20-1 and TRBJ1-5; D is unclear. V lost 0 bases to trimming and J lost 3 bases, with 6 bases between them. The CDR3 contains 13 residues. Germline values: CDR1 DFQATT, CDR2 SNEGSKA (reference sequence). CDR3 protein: CSARDLLNQPQHF. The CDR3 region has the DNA TGCAGTGCTAGAGATCTGCTCAATCAGCCCCAGCATTTT.

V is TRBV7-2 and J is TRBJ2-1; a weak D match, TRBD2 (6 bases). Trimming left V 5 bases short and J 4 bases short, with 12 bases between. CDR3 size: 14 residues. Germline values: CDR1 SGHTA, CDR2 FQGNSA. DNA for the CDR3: TGTGCCAGCAGCCAAAGACTAGGGTACAATGAGCAGTTCTTC. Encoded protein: CASSQRLGYNEQFF.

The DNA of the CDR3 is TGCAGTGCTAGAGCGTACAGGGGCTACGAGCAGTACTTC. Translating gives CSARAYRGYEQYF. This chain joins TRBV20-1 and TRBJ2-7; 7 bases match TRBD1. The CDR3 length is 13 residues. V shed 1 base, J shed 3 bases, and the junction held 3 bases outside the gene matches. The germline gives CDR1 DFQATT, CDR2 SNEGSKA (reference sequence).

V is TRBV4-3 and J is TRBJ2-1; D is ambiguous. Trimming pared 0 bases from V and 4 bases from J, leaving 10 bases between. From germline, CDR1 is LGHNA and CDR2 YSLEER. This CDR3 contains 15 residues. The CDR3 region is CASSQDGLGYNEQFF. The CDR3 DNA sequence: TGCGCCAGCAGCCAAGATGGGCTAGGATACAATGAGCAGTTCTTC.